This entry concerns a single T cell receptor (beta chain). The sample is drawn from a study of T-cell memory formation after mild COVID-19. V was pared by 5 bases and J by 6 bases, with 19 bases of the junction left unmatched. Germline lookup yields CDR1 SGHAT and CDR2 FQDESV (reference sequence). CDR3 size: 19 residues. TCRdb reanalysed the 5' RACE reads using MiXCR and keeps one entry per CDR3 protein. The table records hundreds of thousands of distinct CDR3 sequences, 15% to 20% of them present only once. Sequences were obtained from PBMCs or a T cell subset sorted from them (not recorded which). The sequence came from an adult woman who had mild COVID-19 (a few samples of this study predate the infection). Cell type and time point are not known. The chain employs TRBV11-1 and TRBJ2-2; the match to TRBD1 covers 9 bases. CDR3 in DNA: TGTGCCAGCAGCCAACAGGGGGCTTCGGAGATAGTCTTTGCCGGGGAGCTGTTTTTT. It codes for CASSQQGASEIVFAGELFF.